What follows are 4 T cell receptor beta chains derived from one specimen sequenced in a study of Ad26.COV2.S vaccination and SARS-CoV-2 variants. Profiled with immunoSEQ multiplex PCR; TCRdb holds only in-frame clones, not every one. There are some 300,000 clones in the sample; around four fifths occur only once, and 2.1% lies in the top ten. Treatment given: some 20 received Ad26.COV2.S at low or high dose, single or two shots; 5 received placebo; per-sample allocation not given. Collection of samples fell on day 63 after the first vaccine or placebo injection. Sample: peripheral blood, taken in a trial of Ad26.COV2.S vaccine versus placebo. These receptors came from a person aged 18 to 65 who received the Ad26.COV2.S COVID-19 vaccine or a placebo.

The chain couples TRBV5-1 to TRBJ1-2; D remains unclear. V lost 2 bases, J lost 3 bases, and 11 bases lay in between. The CDR3 extends over 14 amino acids. Germline loops: CDR1 SGHRS, CDR2 YFSETQ. The CDR3 spells CASSLDGVYYGYTF. In DNA, the CDR3 is TGCGCCAGCAGCTTAGATGGGGTATACTATGGCTACACCTTC.

This rearrangement joins TRBV5-6 to TRBJ2-1; a possible D gene is TRBD1 (6 bases). Trimming left V 4 bases short and J 5 bases short, with 16 bases between. CDR1 is SGHDT, CDR2 YYEEEE, per germline. The CDR3 is made up of 15 amino acids. This chain's CDR3 is CASSPIGGVDNEQFF. CDR3 sequence (DNA): TGTGCCAGCAGCCCCATAGGGGGTGTCGACAATGAGCAGTTCTTC. The entire variable domain, with the rest obtained from reference TRBV5-6 and TRBJ2-1, is as follows: DAGVTQSPTHLIKTRGQQVTLRCSPKSGHDTVSWYQQALGQGPQFIFQYYEEEERQRGNFPDRFSGHQFPNYSSELNVNALLLGDSALYLCASSPIGGVDNEQFFGPGTRLTVL.

The gene calls are TRBV7-9 and TRBJ2-2; 12 bases line up with TRBD2. Unmatched junction bases numbered 10, after V lost 5 bases and J lost 3 bases. The CDR3 spans 18 residues. Germline V gives CDR1 SEHNR, CDR2 FQNEAQ (reference sequence). The chain's CDR3 is CASSARLAGALDTGELFF. The DNA for the CDR3 is TGTGCCAGCAGCGCAAGACTAGCGGGGGCCTTGGACACCGGGGAGCTGTTTTTT.

This chain uses TRBV5-1 with TRBJ2-1, with D perhaps matching TRBD2 (6 bases). This CDR3 has 16 residues. The V end was cut by 4 bases, the J end by 0 bases, with 14 bases between. Germline V gives CDR1 SGHRS, CDR2 YFSETQ. The CDR3 sequence: CASSTTSSVSYNEQFF. As DNA, the CDR3 is TGCGCCAGCAGCACAACTAGCTCTGTCTCCTACAATGAGCAGTTCTTC.